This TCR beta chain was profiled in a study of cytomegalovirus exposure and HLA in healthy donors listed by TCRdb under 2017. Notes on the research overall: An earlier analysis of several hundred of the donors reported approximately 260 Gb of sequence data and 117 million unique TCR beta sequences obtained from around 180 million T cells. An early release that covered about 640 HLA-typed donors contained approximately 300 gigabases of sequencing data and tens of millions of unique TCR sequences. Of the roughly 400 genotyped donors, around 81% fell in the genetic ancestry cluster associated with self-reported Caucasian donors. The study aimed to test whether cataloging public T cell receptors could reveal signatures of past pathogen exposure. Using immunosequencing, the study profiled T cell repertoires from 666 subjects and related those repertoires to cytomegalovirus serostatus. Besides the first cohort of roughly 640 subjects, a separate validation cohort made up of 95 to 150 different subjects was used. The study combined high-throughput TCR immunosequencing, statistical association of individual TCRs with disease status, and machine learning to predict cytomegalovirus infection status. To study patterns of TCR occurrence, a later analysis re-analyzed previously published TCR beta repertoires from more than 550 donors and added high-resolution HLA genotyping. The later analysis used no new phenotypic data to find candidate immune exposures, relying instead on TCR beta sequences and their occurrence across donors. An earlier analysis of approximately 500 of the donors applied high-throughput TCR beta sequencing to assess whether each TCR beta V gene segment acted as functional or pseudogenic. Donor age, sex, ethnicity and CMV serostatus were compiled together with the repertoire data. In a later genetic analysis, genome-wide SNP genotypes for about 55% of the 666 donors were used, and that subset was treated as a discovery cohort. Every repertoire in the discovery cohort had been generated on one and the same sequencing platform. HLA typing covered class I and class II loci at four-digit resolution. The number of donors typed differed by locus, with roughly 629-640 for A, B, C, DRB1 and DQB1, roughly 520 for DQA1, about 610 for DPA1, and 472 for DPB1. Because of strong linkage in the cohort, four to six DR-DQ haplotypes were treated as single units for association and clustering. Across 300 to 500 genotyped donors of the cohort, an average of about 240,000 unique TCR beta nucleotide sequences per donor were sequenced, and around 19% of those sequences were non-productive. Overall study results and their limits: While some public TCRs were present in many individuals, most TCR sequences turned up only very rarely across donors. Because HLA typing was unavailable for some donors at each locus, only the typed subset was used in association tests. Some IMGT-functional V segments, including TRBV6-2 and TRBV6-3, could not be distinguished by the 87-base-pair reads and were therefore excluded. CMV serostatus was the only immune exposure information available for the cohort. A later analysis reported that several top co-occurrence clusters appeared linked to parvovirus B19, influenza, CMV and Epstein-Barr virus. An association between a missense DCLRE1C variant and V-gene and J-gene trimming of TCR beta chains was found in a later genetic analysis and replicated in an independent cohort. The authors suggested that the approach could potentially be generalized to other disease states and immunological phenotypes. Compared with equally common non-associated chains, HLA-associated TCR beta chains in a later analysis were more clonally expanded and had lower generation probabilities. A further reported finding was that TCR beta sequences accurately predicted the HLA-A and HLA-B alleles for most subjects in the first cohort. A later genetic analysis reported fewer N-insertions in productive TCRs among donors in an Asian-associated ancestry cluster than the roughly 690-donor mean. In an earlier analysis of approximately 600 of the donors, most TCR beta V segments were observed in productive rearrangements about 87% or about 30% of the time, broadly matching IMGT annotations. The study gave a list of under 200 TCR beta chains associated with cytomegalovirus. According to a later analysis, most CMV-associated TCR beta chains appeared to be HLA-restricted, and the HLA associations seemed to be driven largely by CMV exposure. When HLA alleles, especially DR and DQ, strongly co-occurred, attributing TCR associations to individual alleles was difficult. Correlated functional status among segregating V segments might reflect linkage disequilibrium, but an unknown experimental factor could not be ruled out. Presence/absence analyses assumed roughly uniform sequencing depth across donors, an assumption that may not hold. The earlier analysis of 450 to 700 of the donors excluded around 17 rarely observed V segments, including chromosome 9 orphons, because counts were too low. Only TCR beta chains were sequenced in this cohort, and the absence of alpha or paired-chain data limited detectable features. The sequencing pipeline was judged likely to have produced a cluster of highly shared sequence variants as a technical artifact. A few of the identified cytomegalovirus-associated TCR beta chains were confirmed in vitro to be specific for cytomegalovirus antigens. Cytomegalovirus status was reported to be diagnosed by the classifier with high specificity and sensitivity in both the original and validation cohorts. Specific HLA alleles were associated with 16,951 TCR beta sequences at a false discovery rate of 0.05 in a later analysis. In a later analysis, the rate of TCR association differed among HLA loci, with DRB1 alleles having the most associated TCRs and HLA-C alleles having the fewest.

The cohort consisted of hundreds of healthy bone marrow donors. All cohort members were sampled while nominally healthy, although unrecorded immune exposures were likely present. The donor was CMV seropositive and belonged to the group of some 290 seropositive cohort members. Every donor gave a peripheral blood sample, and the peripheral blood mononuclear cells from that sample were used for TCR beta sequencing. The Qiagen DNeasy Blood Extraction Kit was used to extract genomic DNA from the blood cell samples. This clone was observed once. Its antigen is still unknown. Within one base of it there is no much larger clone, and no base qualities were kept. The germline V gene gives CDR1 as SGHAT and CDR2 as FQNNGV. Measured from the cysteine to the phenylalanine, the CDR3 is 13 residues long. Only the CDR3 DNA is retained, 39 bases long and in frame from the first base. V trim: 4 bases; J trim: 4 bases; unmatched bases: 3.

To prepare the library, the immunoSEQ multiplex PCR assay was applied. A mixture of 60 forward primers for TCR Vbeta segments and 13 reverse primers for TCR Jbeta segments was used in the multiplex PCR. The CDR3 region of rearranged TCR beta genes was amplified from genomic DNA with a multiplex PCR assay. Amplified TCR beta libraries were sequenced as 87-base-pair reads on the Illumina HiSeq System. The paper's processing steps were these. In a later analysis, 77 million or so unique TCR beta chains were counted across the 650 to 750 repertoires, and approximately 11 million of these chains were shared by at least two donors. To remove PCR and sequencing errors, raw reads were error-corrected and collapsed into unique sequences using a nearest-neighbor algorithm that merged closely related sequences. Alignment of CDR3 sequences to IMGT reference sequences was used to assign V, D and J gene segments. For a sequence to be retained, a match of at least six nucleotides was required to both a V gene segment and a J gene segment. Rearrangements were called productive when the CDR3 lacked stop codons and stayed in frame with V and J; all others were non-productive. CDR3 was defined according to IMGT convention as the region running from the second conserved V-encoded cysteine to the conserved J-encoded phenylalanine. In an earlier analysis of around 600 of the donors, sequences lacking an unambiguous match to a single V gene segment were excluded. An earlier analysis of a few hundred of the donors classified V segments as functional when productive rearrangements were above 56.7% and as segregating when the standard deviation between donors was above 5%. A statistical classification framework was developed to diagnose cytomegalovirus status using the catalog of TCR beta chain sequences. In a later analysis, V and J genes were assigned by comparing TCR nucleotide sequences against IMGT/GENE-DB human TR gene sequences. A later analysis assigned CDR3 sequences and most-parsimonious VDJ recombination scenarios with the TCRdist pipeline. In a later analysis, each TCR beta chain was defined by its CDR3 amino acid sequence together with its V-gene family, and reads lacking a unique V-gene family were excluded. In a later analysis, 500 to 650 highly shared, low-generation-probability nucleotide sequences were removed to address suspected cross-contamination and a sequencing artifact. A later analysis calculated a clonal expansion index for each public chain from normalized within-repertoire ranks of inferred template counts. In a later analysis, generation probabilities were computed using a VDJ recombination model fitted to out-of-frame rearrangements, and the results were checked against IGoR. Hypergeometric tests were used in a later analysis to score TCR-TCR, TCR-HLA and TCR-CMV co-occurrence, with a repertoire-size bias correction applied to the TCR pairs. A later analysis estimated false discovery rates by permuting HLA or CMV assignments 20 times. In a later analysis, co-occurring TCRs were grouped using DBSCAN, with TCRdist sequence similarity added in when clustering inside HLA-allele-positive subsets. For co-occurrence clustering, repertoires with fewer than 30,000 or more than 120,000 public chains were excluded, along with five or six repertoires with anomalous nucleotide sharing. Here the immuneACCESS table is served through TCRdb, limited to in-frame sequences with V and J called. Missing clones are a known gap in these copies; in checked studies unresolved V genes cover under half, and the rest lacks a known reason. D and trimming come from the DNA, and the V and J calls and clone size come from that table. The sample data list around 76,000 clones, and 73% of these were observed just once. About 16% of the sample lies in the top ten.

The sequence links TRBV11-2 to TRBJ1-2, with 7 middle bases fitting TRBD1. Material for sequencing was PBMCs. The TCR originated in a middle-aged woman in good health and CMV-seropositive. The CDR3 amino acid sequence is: CASSSQGSYGYTF. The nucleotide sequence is TGTGCCAGCAGCTCACAGGGGAGCTATGGCTACACCTTC.